Below are 16 T cell receptor beta chains sequenced from a single sample in a study of T cells in localized non-small cell lung cancer. Sequencing used immunoSEQ multiplex PCR; TCRdb keeps in-frame clones, though not all of them. The sample includes about 55,000 clones, 75% to 90% of them seen just once. This specimen consisted of peripheral blood mononuclear cells, obtained before any cancer treatment. These receptors came from a man aged 40-75 years with stage III lung adenocarcinoma.

V is TRBV4-2 and J is TRBJ2-1, with a tentative D call TRBD2 (5 bases). CDR3 length: 13 amino acids. Germline values: CDR1 LGHNA, CDR2 YNFKEQ. V shed 0 bases and J shed 10 bases, with 10 bases lying between them. DNA of the CDR3: TGTGCCAGCAGCCAAGATAGGGAGAGGGAGCAGTTCTTC. Its translation is CASSQDREREQFF.

The V and J genes are TRBV14 and TRBJ2-5, with 10 bases lining up with TRBD2. The CDR3 extends over 18 amino acids. CDR1 is SGHDN, CDR2 FVKESK, per germline. V lost 1 base and J lost 2; bases outside the gene matches: 10. CDR3 sequence: CASSQGNVWTSGQETQYF. The DNA of the CDR3 is TGTGCCAGCAGCCAAGGCAACGTGTGGACTAGCGGTCAAGAGACCCAGTACTTC.

This rearrangement joins TRBV30 to TRBJ1-5; D uncertain. This CDR3 spans 13 amino acids. Germline V gene data show CDR1 as GTSNPN and CDR2 as SVGIG (reference sequence). V was shortened by 2 bases and J by 0 bases, with 5 bases between the two germline ends. CDR3 amino acids: CAWSSFSNQPQHF. CDR3 sequence (DNA): TGTGCCTGGAGTAGCTTTAGCAATCAGCCCCAGCATTTT.

This chain connects TRBV20-1 to TRBJ2-7; D may be TRBD2 (5 bases). The V gene lost 5 bases and the J gene lost 6 bases, with 11 bases spanning the gap. Germline V gene lookup returns CDR1 DFQATT and CDR2 SNEGSKA (reference sequence). There are 11 residues in the CDR3. The CDR3: CSAAYEGEQYF. As DNA, the CDR3 is TGCAGTGCTGCCTATGAGGGCGAGCAGTACTTC.

CDR3 bases: TGTGCCAGCAGCTTAAACAGAACTCGCACTGAAGCTTTCTTT. It is translated as CASSLNRTRTEAFF. The rearrangement joins TRBV7-9 to TRBJ1-1; the D is unclear. V lost 2 bases, J lost 4 bases, and 11 bases lay in between. This CDR3 has 14 residues. CDR1 and CDR2 (germline): SEHNR, FQNEAQ (reference sequence).

This clone appeared once. The chain is built from TRBV5-4 and TRBJ1-1, with 8 nucleotides matching TRBD1. With V trimmed by 4 bases and J by 4 bases, 6 bases remained unmatched. Germline V gene sequence: CDR1 SGHNT, CDR2 YYREEE (reference sequence). The CDR3 has 14 amino acids. CDR3 sequence (DNA): TGTGCCAGCAGCACCCATACAGGGGGCACTGAAGCTTTCTTT. Residues: CASSTHTGGTEAFF. Filled out from reference TRBV5-4 and TRBJ1-1, the complete variable domain reads ETGVTQSPTHLIKTRGQQVTLRCSSQSGHNTVSWYQQALGQGPQFIFQYYREEENGRGNFPPRFSGLQFPNYSSELNVNALELDDSALYLCASSTHTGGTEAFFGQGTRLTVV.

The rearrangement links TRBV4-2 to TRBJ1-5; weak D call: TRBD1 (6 bases). Looked up from germline, CDR1 is LGHNA and CDR2 is YNFKEQ. The length of the CDR3 is 16 residues. V was cut by 1 base and J by 4 bases, with 14 bases left in between. The CDR3 nucleotides read TGTGCCAGCAGCCAAGGTTCCACAGGGATGAATCAGCCCCAGCATTTT. Its translation is CASSQGSTGMNQPQHF.

This chain connects TRBV6-5 to TRBJ1-6; maybe TRBD1 (6 bases). Germline V gene sequence: CDR1 MNHEY, CDR2 SVGAGI. This CDR3 is built from 14 residues. Trimming removed 5 bases from V and 7 bases from J, with 12 bases in between. The CDR3: CASSRGTTNSPLHF. The CDR3 coding sequence is TGTGCCAGCAGTCGCGGGACAACCAATTCACCCCTCCACTTT.

Only a few counts were recorded for this clone. The chain links TRBV7-9 to TRBJ1-5; TRBD1 matches at 7 bases. The CDR3 spans 16 residues. Germline CDR1 reads SEHNR; CDR2 reads FQNEAQ (reference sequence). After removal of 4 bases from V and 1 base from J, the junction contained 7 bases not matched to a gene. This CDR3 reads CASSSLGQDSNQPQHF. CDR3 nucleotides: TGTGCCAGCAGCTCCCTCGGACAGGACAGCAATCAGCCCCAGCATTTT. Looking up the rest from reference TRBV7-9 and TRBJ1-5 gives the full variable domain: DTGVSQNPRHKITKRGQNVTFRCDPISEHNRLYWYRQTLGQGPEFLTYFQNEAQLEKSRLLSDRFSAERPKGSFSTLEIQRTEQGDSAMYLCASSSLGQDSNQPQHFGDGTRLSIL.

The chain employs TRBV19 and TRBJ2-2, with D uncertain. The V end lost 7 bases, the J end lost 4 bases, and 13 bases lay between the germline ends. The CDR3 consists of 14 residues. The germline CDR1 and CDR2 sequences are LNHDA and SQIVND (reference sequence). DNA for the CDR3: TGTGCCAGTACCCCAATGGTAGGCACCGGGGAGCTGTTTTTT. As protein: CASTPMVGTGELFF.

This sequence joins TRBV7-3 and TRBJ2-7, with D possibly TRBD2 on 5 matching bases. The tail of the sequence fits TRBJ2-5 better, so the J call may be wrong. The CDR3 extends over 13 amino acids. The germline CDR1 and CDR2 sequences are SGHTA and FQGTGA. The CDR3 DNA is TGTGCCAGCAGCTCCACAAGGAGGGAGACCCAGTACTTC. Protein sequence: CASSSTRRETQYF.

The V and J genes are TRBV19 and TRBJ1-4; D ambiguous. This CDR3 has 14 amino acids. CDR1 is LNHDA, CDR2 SQIVND, per germline (reference sequence). Trimming removed 1 base from V and 5 bases from J, with 8 bases in between. DNA for the CDR3: TGTGCCAGTAGTATAGGGACGGGGAATGAAAAACTGTTTTTT. It is translated as CASSIGTGNEKLFF.

The chain couples TRBV12-2 to TRBJ2-1. TRBV12-2 is tagged as a pseudogene. The CDR3 totals 13 residues. DNA for the CDR3: TGTGCAAGTCGCAACATAAGGGACAATGAGCAGTTCTTC. Protein: CASRNIRDNEQFF.

The rearrangement joins TRBV18 to TRBJ2-1; no definite D call. Between the trimmed V and J ends, which lost 5 bases and 8 bases, there was a span of 10 bases. Germline V gene lookup returns CDR1 KGHSH and CDR2 LQKENI. The CDR3 is 12 residues long. CDR3: CASSRSRDEQFF. The CDR3 DNA is TGTGCCAGCTCAAGGTCTCGCGATGAGCAGTTCTTC.

The rearrangement links TRBV6-4 to TRBJ1-2; D remains ambiguous. Trimming cost V 0 bases and J 8 bases, with 10 bases left between them. The CDR3 totals 13 residues. CDR1 MRHNA and CDR2 SNTAGT come from the germline V gene. The chain's CDR3 is CASSDSRAGGYTF. CDR3 sequence (DNA): TGTGCCAGCAGTGACTCGAGGGCAGGCGGCTACACCTTC.

The V call is TRBV29-1, the J call TRBJ2-5, with D perhaps TRBD1 (5 bases). Germline V gene lookup returns CDR1 SQVTM and CDR2 ANQGSEA. The CDR3 is 11 amino acids. With 4 bases removed from V and 2 bases from J, the gap between germline ends came to 5 bases. The chain's CDR3 is CSVGQQETQYF. CDR3 bases: TGCAGCGTTGGACAGCAAGAGACCCAGTACTTC.